The 27 T cell receptor beta chains listed next were all sequenced from one sample in a study of cytomegalovirus exposure and HLA in healthy donors. 13 Jbeta primers and 60 Vbeta primers were used for the PCR. Assay: immunoSEQ multiplex PCR; the TCRdb copy retains only in-frame clones and omits some. The top ten clones hold around 0.97% of a sample with about 160,000 clones, over 60% of them seen once. Material for sequencing was PBMCs. Receptor source: a woman between 45 and 65 years old in good health and CMV-seropositive.

This chain joins TRBV2 and TRBJ2-7; D gene uncertain. The CDR3 covers 12 residues. Looked up from germline, CDR1 is SNHLY and CDR2 is FYNNEI. The germline V and J ends were trimmed by 8 bases and 2 bases, with 10 bases remaining between them. The CDR3 spells CASSPGAYEQYF. CDR3 bases: TGTGCCAGCTCCCCGGGTGCCTACGAGCAGTACTTC.

This rearrangement joins TRBV5-5 to TRBJ1-5; TRBD1 aligns across 9 bases. The CDR3 covers 16 residues. The junction had 2 bases not matched to a gene; V was cut back by 1 base and J by 0 bases. In germline, CDR1 is SGHKS, CDR2 YYEKEE (reference sequence). The CDR3: CASSLRDRDSNQPQHF. Written as DNA, the CDR3 is TGTGCCAGCAGCTTGCGGGACAGGGATAGCAATCAGCCCCAGCATTTT.

This chain uses TRBV10-2 with TRBJ2-3; TRBD2 agrees at 9 bases. The length of the CDR3 is 21 residues. J lost 6 bases, V lost 3 bases, and 25 bases had no gene match. Germline values: CDR1 WSHSY, CDR2 SAAADI. The CDR3 loop is CASSDPGAGGARRHTRDTQYF. For the CDR3, the DNA is TGCGCCAGCAGTGACCCCGGGGCGGGGGGGGCCCGTAGGCACACACGGGATACGCAGTATTTT.

This clone has only a few counts. The rearrangement joins TRBV18 to TRBJ1-2; TRBD1 matches at 9 bases. Germline V gene sequence: CDR1 KGHSH, CDR2 LQKENI. V shed 5 bases, J shed 8 bases, and the junction held 6 bases outside the gene matches. The length of the CDR3 is 13 residues. Written as DNA, the CDR3 is TGTGCCAGCTCATCACAGGGGGCGCACGGCTACACCTTC. It is translated as CASSSQGAHGYTF.

The chain has TRBV27 and TRBJ1-6; 10 positions agree with TRBD1. Germline CDR1 MNHEY, CDR2 SMNVEV (reference sequence). The junction had 14 bases not matched to a gene; V was cut back by 6 bases and J by 0 bases. This CDR3 comprises 20 residues. The CDR3 region is CASSLRGDRGRSSYNSPLHF. CDR3 DNA: TGTGCCAGCAGCCTTAGGGGGGACAGGGGCCGCAGCTCCTATAATTCACCCCTCCACTTT.

V usage is TRBV19 and J usage is TRBJ1-1; 8 bases agree with TRBD1. The CDR3 totals 13 residues. V shed 7 bases, J shed 3 bases, and the junction held 4 bases outside the gene matches. Germline CDR1 and CDR2: LNHDA and SQIVND (reference sequence). CDR3 in DNA: TGTGCCAGTAAGAGACAGGGGCACACTGAAGCTTTCTTT. This sequence encodes CASKRQGHTEAFF. The variable domain in full, with the rest retrieved from reference TRBV19 and TRBJ1-1, is DGGITQSPKYLFRKEGQNVTLSCEQNLNHDAMYWYRQDPGQGLRLIYYSQIVNDFQKGDIAEGYSVSREKKESFPLTVTSAQKNPTAFYLCASKRQGHTEAFFGQGTRLTVV.

The chain links TRBV21-1 to TRBJ2-7; the listed D gene, TRBD1, was not tested against the DNA. TRBV21-1 is a pseudogene. The CDR3 totals 15 residues. Here the CDR3 DNA reads TGTGCCAGCAGCGGACCCGGGACACGCTCCTACGAGCAGTACTTC. It specifies CASSGPGTRSYEQYF.

CDR3 loop: CASRRRVLAGGTGANVLTF. The CDR3 DNA reads as TGTGCCAGCAGAAGACGAGTACTAGCGGGGGGTACTGGGGCCAACGTCCTGACTTTC. This sequence joins TRBV11-2 and TRBJ2-6, with 12 bases that match TRBD2. The CDR3 is made up of 19 amino acids. CDR1 is SGHAT, CDR2 FQNNGV, per germline. The ends lost 6 bases at V and 2 bases at J; junction bases unmatched: 11.

The chain employs TRBV27 and TRBJ2-7; 8 bases align to TRBD2. The V segment lost 0 bases and the J segment 3 bases; nucleotides outside the gene matches: 4. This CDR3 region has 15 residues. CDR1 is MNHEY, CDR2 SMNVEV, per germline (reference sequence). CDR3 loop: CASSLSRGGLYEQYF. The CDR3 DNA follows: TGTGCCAGCAGTTTATCACGCGGGGGGCTCTACGAGCAGTACTTC.

The gene calls are TRBV9 and TRBJ2-2; tentatively, D is TRBD1 (6 bases). Between the trimmed V and J ends, which lost 4 bases and 3 bases, there was a span of 13 bases. Per the germline V gene, CDR1 is SGDLS and CDR2 is YYNGEE. The CDR3 sequence is 15 residues long. The CDR3 DNA follows: TGTGCCAGCAGCACCTCGGACAGTTACACCGGGGAGCTGTTTTTT. Translating gives CASSTSDSYTGELFF.

The chain uses TRBV28 and TRBJ2-5; 8 positions agree with TRBD2. The germline CDR1 and CDR2 sequences are MDHEN and SYDVKM. The CDR3 extends over 14 amino acids. The junction had 8 bases not matched to a gene; V was cut back by 11 bases and J by 0 bases. The CDR3 bases are TGTGCCGCGGGGGGAGGGACTAACCAAGAGACCCAGTACTTC. This codes for CAAGGGTNQETQYF.

DNA of the CDR3: TGCGCCAGCAGCCCGACAGGGCTGGACACTGAAGCTTTCTTT. Its translation: CASSPTGLDTEAFF. The V and J genes are TRBV5-1 and TRBJ1-1; the match to TRBD1 covers 7 bases. Germline CDR1 is SGHRS and CDR2 is YFSETQ. V trimming: 4 bases; J trimming: 3 bases; junction bases outside the gene matches: 6. The CDR3 sequence is 14 residues long.

This clone showed up just once. The chain has TRBV19 and TRBJ1-2; 11 bases are a match to TRBD1. Looked up from germline, CDR1 is LNHDA and CDR2 is SQIVND (reference sequence). The junction had 5 bases not matched to a gene; V was cut back by 7 bases and J by 4 bases. CDR3 length: 14 residues. The CDR3 nucleotides are TGTGCCAGTATCCCGGGACAGGGGGTCTATGGCTACACCTTC. Translating gives CASIPGQGVYGYTF.

This chain joins TRBV19 and TRBJ2-7, with 9 bases identical to TRBD1. CDR3 length equals 15 residues. Germline CDR1 reads LNHDA; CDR2 reads SQIVND (reference sequence). V was pared by 4 bases and J by 3 bases, with 7 bases of the junction left unmatched. Here the CDR3 reads CASSTTGGRDYEQYF. In DNA, the CDR3 is TGTGCCAGTAGTACGACAGGGGGGAGAGACTACGAGCAGTACTTC.

The J gene is TRBJ2-3, the V gene TRBV7-2, with TRBD1 identical over 10 bases. The CDR3 is 15 amino acids. The J segment lost 2 bases and the V segment lost 4 bases, leaving 3 bases of the junction unmatched. CDR1 SGHTA and CDR2 FQGNSA come from the germline V gene. The CDR3 DNA reads as TGTGCCAGCAGCTCGGGACAGGGGCACACAGATACGCAGTATTTT. Translating gives CASSSGQGHTDTQYF.

V and J are TRBV27 and TRBJ1-5; D is unresolved. From germline, CDR1 is MNHEY and CDR2 SMNVEV (reference sequence). V lost 6 bases to trimming and J lost 0 bases, with 12 bases between them. CDR3 length equals 15 residues. The CDR3 is CASRGSLYSNQPQHF. The DNA for the CDR3 is TGTGCCAGCAGAGGTAGCCTATATAGCAATCAGCCCCAGCATTTT.

The V and J genes are TRBV7-8 and TRBJ2-1; perhaps TRBD1 as D (6 bases). Germline CDR1 SGHVS, CDR2 FQNEAQ. This CDR3 region has 15 residues. Trimming left V 1 base short and J 5 bases short, with 12 bases between. The CDR3 DNA sequence: TGTGCCAGCAGCTTAGTCCGGGACACGAACAATGAGCAGTTCTTC. Translating gives CASSLVRDTNNEQFF.

This chain uses TRBV2 with TRBJ2-7; D not certain. V was trimmed by 8 bases and J by 3 bases, leaving 11 bases between them. The CDR3 has 12 amino acids. CDR1 and CDR2 from the germline V gene are SNHLY and FYNNEI. CDR3 coding DNA: TGTGCCAGCTGCGCCGAAGACTACGAGCAGTACTTC. It yields the protein CASCAEDYEQYF. The variable domain in full, completed from reference TRBV2 and TRBJ2-7, reads EPEVTQTPSHQVTQMGQEVILRCVPISNHLYFYWYRQILGQKVEFLVSFYNNEISEKSEIFDDQFSVERPDGSNFTLKIRSTKLEDSAMYFCASCAEDYEQYFGPGTRLTVT.

The V and J genes are TRBV27 and TRBJ2-7, with 7 positions matching TRBD2. The CDR3 totals 15 residues. Germline V gene data show CDR1 as MNHEY and CDR2 as SMNVEV (reference sequence). Trimming removed 6 bases from V and 1 base from J; junction bases left unmatched: 9. The CDR3: CASRRRREGSYEQYF. DNA for the CDR3: TGTGCCAGCAGACGACGCAGGGAGGGTTCCTACGAGCAGTACTTC.

V gene TRBV29-1 combines with J gene TRBJ2-1, with 12 nucleotides matching TRBD2. The CDR3 is 16 residues long. With 7 bases clipped from V and 0 bases from J, the junction kept 7 bases outside the gene matches. Per the germline V gene, CDR1 is SQVTM and CDR2 is ANQGSEA. The CDR3, as DNA: TGCAGCGCCCTAGCGGGAGGGCCCAGCTCCTACAATGAGCAGTTCTTC. It yields the protein CSALAGGPSSYNEQFF.

The sample holds one count of this clone. The chain uses TRBV5-4 and TRBJ2-5; perhaps TRBD1 as D (6 bases). The J call may be incorrect, as the DNA end agrees better with TRBJ2-7. This CDR3 contains 15 residues. The germline gives CDR1 SGHNT, CDR2 YYREEE (reference sequence). CDR3 in amino acids: CASSSLKTGGYEQYF. The CDR3 coding sequence is TGTGCCAGCAGCTCCCTAAAGACAGGCGGCTACGAGCAGTACTTC.

This clone was observed once. J is TRBJ1-6 and V is TRBV2; the D is unclear. Germline values: CDR1 SNHLY, CDR2 FYNNEI. Trimming removed 4 bases from V and 7 bases from J, with 8 bases in between. The CDR3 contains 13 residues. CDR3 coding DNA: TGTGCCAGCAGTGGACCGGGGAATTCACCCCTCCACTTT. Protein: CASSGPGNSPLHF.

CDR3 nucleotides: TGTGCCAGCAGTGAAAGAGTCGTTCTATACGAGCAGTACTTC. Its translation: CASSERVVLYEQYF. The rearrangement joins TRBV2 to TRBJ2-7; D is undetermined. The V gene lost 2 bases and the J gene lost 4 bases, with 12 bases spanning the gap. The CDR3 covers 14 residues. CDR1 and CDR2 (germline): SNHLY, FYNNEI.

A single count supports this clone. The chain employs TRBV2 and TRBJ1-3, with TRBD1 matching over 8 bases. CDR3 length equals 15 residues. In germline, CDR1 is SNHLY, CDR2 FYNNEI. After removal of 6 bases from V and 0 bases from J, the junction contained 4 bases not matched to a gene. As DNA, the CDR3 is TGTGCCAGCAGATCGGACAGGGTCTCTGGAAACACCATATATTTT. It specifies CASRSDRVSGNTIYF.

The chain employs TRBV15 and TRBJ2-7; 12 bases align to TRBD2. With 0 bases clipped from V and 9 bases from J, the junction kept 3 bases outside the gene matches. Germline CDR1 reads LNHNV; CDR2 reads YYDKDF (reference sequence). CDR3 length: 14 amino acids. CDR3 coding DNA: TGTGCCACCAGCAGAGACCGACTAGCGGGGGCGCAGTACTTC. Its protein is CATSRDRLAGAQYF.

The V call is TRBV10-2, the J call TRBJ2-5; 8 nucleotides agree with TRBD2. Germline trimming cut 4 bases from V and 1 base from J; bases unmatched to any gene: 5. CDR1 and CDR2 (germline): WSHSY, SAAADI. CDR3 length: 15 residues. The DNA of the CDR3 is TGCGCCAGCAGTGTAACTAGCGGCTTCCAAGAGACCCAGTACTTC. This encodes CASSVTSGFQETQYF.

The CDR3 DNA is TGTGCCAGCAAGACGGATGTTACGGGGGAGCAGTACTTC. It codes for CASKTDVTGEQYF. This chain connects TRBV2 to TRBJ2-7; TRBD2 is a possible D gene (5 bases). The CDR3 loop spans 13 amino acids. CDR1 SNHLY and CDR2 FYNNEI come from the germline V gene. V lost 7 bases to trimming and J lost 7 bases, with 17 bases between them.